This TCR beta chain emerged from a study of blood T cell repertoires in COVID-19. Overall study context: Researchers got acute and convalescent COVID-19 samples from the United States, Italy and Spain. PBMCs, B-cell-depleted T cells, or T cells were the source of the cDNA or gDNA that made up the material.

V lost 2 bases, J lost 6 bases, and 6 bases stayed unmatched. CDR3 length: 15 residues. Germline loops: CDR1 KGHSY, CDR2 FQNENV. How the authors handled the data: Estimation of nucleated cell counts relied on the amplification of reference gene primers. The table came from immunoSEQ multiplex PCR; TCRdb's copy has only in-frame clones and leaves some out. V and J calls and clone size are as listed in that table; D and trimming were resolved from the DNA. The sample records roughly 250,000 clones, approximately 80% being singletons. The TCR was taken from a woman of 80 years or more with acute or convalescent COVID-19. The rearrangement joins TRBV16 to TRBJ2-2; 7 bases agree with TRBD1. The source material was peripheral blood. In DNA, the CDR3 is TGTGCCAGCAGCCAACAGACAGGGAAGGCCGGGGAGCTGTTTTTT. This gives the protein CASSQQTGKAGELFF.